This T cell receptor (beta chain) was captured in a study of blood T cell repertoires in COVID-19. At the level of the study: Donors in the United States, Italy and Spain gave samples during acute or convalescent COVID-19.

In the study's own analysis: Amplification of reference gene primers provided the estimated nucleated cell counts. Sequenced by immunoSEQ multiplex PCR; TCRdb stores in-frame clones only, minus some. V, J and clone size were drawn from that table, and D and trimming were deduced from the DNA. The table includes 300,000 to 400,000 clones, roughly nine tenths detected once. The V gene lost 4 bases and the J gene lost 8 bases, with 12 bases spanning the gap. CDR1 is SGHRS, CDR2 YFSETQ, per germline. The CDR3 spans 13 residues. Adults between about 18 and 89 years of age took part from about two dozen US areas.

Material for sequencing was PBMCs or T cells enriched from blood (not recorded which). The genes are TRBV5-1 and TRBJ1-4; D remains ambiguous. The receptor was isolated from a man aged 60 to 69 who had recovered from COVID-19. In DNA form, the CDR3 reads TGCGCCAGCAGCCGTCCTGGCTCGGAAAAACTGTTTTTT. Translation gives CASSRPGSEKLFF.